This T cell receptor beta chain originates from a study of CD8 T cells in ankylosing spondylitis. Study observations and caveats: Significant enrichment of disease-linked clones was reportedly seen in matched ankylosing spondylitis synovial fluid. It appeared that ankylosing spondylitis blood was characterized by a TCR beta motif of 8 or 9 highly homologous variants. Clones linked with disease were CD8+ and fairly uncommon in the peripheral blood. Existing reports had already noted some motif variants in reactive arthritis synovial fluid and blood.

The CDR3 consists of 15 residues. Germline V gene sequence: CDR1 SGHTA, CDR2 FQGTGA. V gave up 0 bases and J gave up 4 bases, with 12 bases separating them. Turning to this clonotype: Its antigen remains unidentified.

5'-RACE, quantitative and with molecular barcodes, yielded the TCR beta libraries. MiXCR, run by TCRdb on the 5' RACE reads, gives a single entry per CDR3 protein. The sample has 800,000 to 900,000 distinct CDR3 sequences, approximately 10% seen once. The TCR comes from a male donor with ankylosing spondylitis. The rearrangement links TRBV7-3 to TRBJ1-1; D not resolved. Input material: blood, either unsorted or a sorted T cell fraction (not recorded which). CDR3 DNA sequence: TGTGCCAGCAGCTTAACTGTGGGGAGTGGCACTGAAGCTTTCTTT. This codes for CASSLTVGSGTEAFF.